This entry lists 6 T cell receptor beta chains sequenced from one sample in a study of T-cell reconstitution after alpha-beta-depleted transplantation in children. Unique molecular identifiers were incorporated during preparation of the TCRbeta library. TCRdb processed the PCR reads anew with MiXCR; each CDR3 protein has one entry. The sample yields approximately 800,000 distinct CDR3 sequences, 16% seen once. Here the sequenced sample was PBMCs, mostly from graft donor cells, taken 360 days after TCRalphabeta/CD19-depleted stem cell transplant. The receptor source for this set is a male patient between 5 and 17 years old who had a stem cell transplant for acute lymphoblastic leukemia, so the T cells may come from the graft donor.

This clonotype has a handful of counts. This CDR3 is CASSLVRGNEQYF. The CDR3 bases are TGCGCCAGCAGCTTGGTTAGGGGCAACGAGCAGTACTTC. The chain uses TRBV5-1 and TRBJ2-7; a weak D match, TRBD1 (5 bases). Germline-derived CDR1 and CDR2 are SGHRS and YFSETQ. V lost 0 bases and J 5 bases, leaving 9 bases between the germline ends. The CDR3 covers 13 residues.

The DNA of the CDR3 is TGTGCCACCAGCAGAGACGGGTTAGGGGCCTACAATGAGCAGTTCTTC. Translated: CATSRDGLGAYNEQFF. The V gene is TRBV15, the J gene TRBJ2-1; TRBD1 is a possible D gene (5 bases). Looked up from germline, CDR1 is LNHNV and CDR2 is YYDKDF (reference sequence). V was trimmed by 0 bases and J by 2 bases, leaving 11 bases between them. The CDR3 totals 16 residues. Using reference TRBV15 and TRBJ2-1 for the parts outside the CDR3, the full variable domain is DAMVIQNPRYQVTQFGKPVTLSCSQTLNHNVMYWYQQKSSQAPKLLFHYYDKDFNNEADTPDNFQSRRPNTSFCFLDIRSPGLGDTAMYLCATSRDGLGAYNEQFFGPGTRLTVL.

This clonotype has just a few counts. This chain uses TRBV18 with TRBJ2-2, with 10 nucleotides matching TRBD2. This CDR3 contains 16 residues. The trim removed 4 bases at V and 0 bases at J, leaving 2 bases unmatched. Germline lookup yields CDR1 KGHSH and CDR2 LQKENI. The CDR3 sequence: CASSQGLATNTGELFF. Here the CDR3 DNA reads TGTGCCAGCTCACAGGGACTAGCGACGAACACCGGGGAGCTGTTTTTT.

The chain couples TRBV7-6 to TRBJ1-2, with D possibly matching TRBD1 (6 bases). CDR1 is SGHVS, CDR2 FNYEAQ, per germline. The CDR3 loop spans 16 amino acids. Between the trimmed V and J ends, which lost 2 bases and 1 base, there was a span of 14 bases. The DNA of the CDR3 is TGTGCCAGCAGCTTAATCGTCACAGGGCTTAACTATGGCTACACCTTC. This gives the protein CASSLIVTGLNYGYTF.

The chain joins TRBV27 to TRBJ2-5, with D possibly TRBD2 on 6 matching bases. The germline gives CDR1 MNHEY, CDR2 SMNVEV (reference sequence). The V end lost 1 base, the J end lost 5 bases, and 8 bases lay between the germline ends. The CDR3 runs to 13 residues. CDR3 amino acids: CASSLWGDETQYF. Here the CDR3 DNA reads TGTGCCAGCAGTTTATGGGGGGATGAGACCCAGTACTTC.

The chain couples TRBV6-5 to TRBJ2-7; TRBD2 matches 8 bases. Germline CDR1 and CDR2: MNHEY and SVGAGI. The CDR3 spans 16 residues. J gave up 3 bases and V 2 bases, and 9 bases lay outside the gene matches. For the CDR3, the DNA is TGTGCCAGCAGTTACGGGGGCGGGACTAGGGTCTACGAGCAGTACTTC. It codes for CASSYGGGTRVYEQYF.